This TCR beta chain was captured in a study of T cell changes during pregnancy in multiple sclerosis. Sequencing used immunoSEQ multiplex PCR; TCRdb keeps in-frame clones, though not all of them. The table has approximately 88,000 clones, 90% to 95% seen once. Trimming took off 0 bases at V and 0 bases at J, with 10 bases between the two ends. The CDR3 totals 16 residues. Germline CDR1 is MGHRA and CDR2 is YSYEKL. This TCR was sampled from a female donor with multiple sclerosis, enrolled in a pregnancy study. Sequencing used peripheral blood, obtained in the second trimester of pregnancy. The chain combines TRBV4-1 with TRBJ2-3; the D gene is possibly TRBD2 (5 bases). CDR3 DNA sequence: TGCGCCAGCAGCCAAGAATCCAGGACTAGCACAGATACGCAGTATTTT. As protein: CASSQESRTSTDTQYF.